Each of the 7 T cell receptor beta chains below was sequenced from the same sample in a study of shared clonotypes between healthy human individuals. CD8 cells regarded as naive lacked CD45RO, were positively chosen for CCR7, and omitted terminally differentiated effector memory CD45RA+ cells. Method: immunoSEQ multiplex PCR; TCRdb's copy keeps in-frame clones and lacks some. The sample yields about 2 million clones, about 95% seen once. Sequencing was performed on naive CD8+ T cells sorted from blood. The receptors derive from a man younger than 30 in good health.

V is TRBV6-4 and J is TRBJ1-2; 8 bases align to TRBD1. V dropped 10 bases and J dropped 5; count of bases not matched to a gene: 9. The CDR3 extends over 13 amino acids. From germline, CDR1 is MRHNA and CDR2 SNTAGT. Here the CDR3 reads CANLGQGGYGYTF. The DNA of the CDR3 is TGTGCCAACTTAGGACAGGGCGGTTATGGCTACACCTTC.

The V and J genes are TRBV18 and TRBJ2-7; D unclear. The CDR3 loop spans 13 amino acids. The ends were cut back, 3 bases at V and 6 bases at J, with 12 bases in the middle. CDR1 and CDR2 from the germline V gene are KGHSH and LQKENI. CDR3 in amino acids: CASSPGTLGEQYF. CDR3 DNA: TGTGCCAGCTCACCTGGAACCCTCGGCGAGCAGTACTTC. Full variable domain (missing parts from reference TRBV18 and TRBJ2-7): NAGVMQNPRHLVRRRGQEARLRCSPMKGHSHVYWYRQLPEEGLKFMVYLQKENIIDESGMPKERFSAEFPKEGPSILRIQQVVRGDSAAYFCASSPGTLGEQYFGPGTRLTVT.

The rearrangement links TRBV6-1 to TRBJ2-7, with 9 bases that match TRBD1. The CDR3 has 14 amino acids. The germline CDR1 and CDR2 sequences are MNHNS and SASEGT. Here the CDR3 DNA reads TGTGCGACCTCCATGGGACAGGGAACCTACGAGCAGTACTTC. Amino acids: CATSMGQGTYEQYF.

The rearrangement uses TRBV27 and TRBJ2-7; a weak D match, TRBD2 (6 bases). The CDR3 has 14 residues. Between the trimmed V and J ends, which lost 5 bases and 0 bases, there was a span of 11 bases. The germline V gene encodes CDR1 MNHEY and CDR2 SMNVEV (reference sequence). CDR3 region: CASSRGTNSYEQYF. In nucleotides, the CDR3 is TGTGCCAGCAGTCGCGGGACGAACTCCTACGAGCAGTACTTC.

V and J are TRBV28 and TRBJ1-5; D is unclear. The CDR3 is 16 residues long. Germline V gene lookup returns CDR1 MDHEN and CDR2 SYDVKM. V was pared by 2 bases and J by 0 bases, with 11 bases between. CDR3 nucleotides: TGTGCCAGCAGTTTAGGGGTCGAATATAGCAATCAGCCCCAGCATTTT. Residues: CASSLGVEYSNQPQHF.

Turning to this clone: This sample also contains other DNA sequences that code for the same CDR3. The rearrangement uses TRBV27 and TRBJ2-1, with 11 bases fitting TRBD2. CDR3 size: 15 residues. V gave up 2 bases and J gave up 7 bases; unmatched junction bases: 4. The germline V gene has CDR1 MNHEY and CDR2 SMNVEV (reference sequence). This CDR3 is CASSLLAGGLNEQFF. The CDR3 DNA follows: TGTGCCAGCAGTTTACTAGCGGGAGGATTGAATGAGCAGTTCTTC.

This chain connects TRBV4-2 to TRBJ1-1; maybe TRBD1 (5 bases). Germline assignment: CDR1 LGHNA and CDR2 YNFKEQ. This CDR3 spans 15 amino acids. V gave up 4 bases and J gave up 3 bases, with 15 bases separating them. The CDR3 DNA sequence: TGTGCCAGCAGCCCCCGCGGGGCAGAGGACACTGAAGCTTTCTTT. Translating it yields CASSPRGAEDTEAFF.